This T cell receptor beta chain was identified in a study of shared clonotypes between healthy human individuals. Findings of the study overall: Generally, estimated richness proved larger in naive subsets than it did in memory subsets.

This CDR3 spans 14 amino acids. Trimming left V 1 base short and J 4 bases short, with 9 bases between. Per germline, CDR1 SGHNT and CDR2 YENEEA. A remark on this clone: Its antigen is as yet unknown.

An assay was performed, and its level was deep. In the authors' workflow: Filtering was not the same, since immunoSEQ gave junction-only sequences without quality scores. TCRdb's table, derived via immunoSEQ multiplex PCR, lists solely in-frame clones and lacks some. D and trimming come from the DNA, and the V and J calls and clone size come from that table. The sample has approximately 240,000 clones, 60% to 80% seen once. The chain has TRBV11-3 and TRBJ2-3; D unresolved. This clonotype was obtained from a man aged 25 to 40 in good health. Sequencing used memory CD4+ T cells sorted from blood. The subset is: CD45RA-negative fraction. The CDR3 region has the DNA TGTGCCAGCAGCTTAGGTTTTATTTCAGATACGCAGTATTTT. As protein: CASSLGFISDTQYF.